A single sample gave rise to the 30 T cell receptor beta chains below, sequenced in a study of T cell clusters in autoimmune cytopenias. TRB was amplified from about 270 ng of peripheral blood genomic DNA per sample. One tube held mixed TRB-A and TRB-B primer pools for touch-down PCR. With the multiplex PCR reads reprocessed, TCRdb shows one record per CDR3 protein and no DNA. The sample holds over 6,500 distinct CDR3 sequences. This sample was also put to use in a study of T cell repertoires in aging, cancer and after chemotherapy.

Sequenced material: peripheral blood. The receptor set was obtained from a human donor with an autoimmune cytopenia or autoimmune hepatitis (not recorded which).

The chain employs TRBV5-6 and TRBJ1-1; TCRdb's assignment of TRBD1 cannot be checked, as there is no DNA. This CDR3 spans 16 amino acids. From germline, CDR1 is SGHDT and CDR2 YYEEEE. CDR3 sequence reads: CASSPPRTGMNTEAFF.

The J gene is TRBJ2-2, the V gene TRBV24-1. This CDR3 spans 16 amino acids. The V gene's germline CDR1 is KGHDR and CDR2 SFDVKD. This CDR3 is CATSDTSTPNTGELFF.

Measured by frequency, this clonotype is medium-sized. V usage is TRBV29-1 and J usage is TRBJ1-1. This CDR3 has 13 amino acids. Germline V CDR1 and CDR2: SQVTM, ANQGSEA. The chain's CDR3 is CSVEGGRNTEAFF.

The genes are TRBV6-1 and TRBJ2-3; as DNA is missing, the TRBD2 call by TCRdb cannot be tested. This CDR3 has 16 residues. Germline V lookup: CDR1 MNHNS, CDR2 SASEGT. The chain's CDR3 is CASSVIAGAGADTQYF.

The chain carries TRBV20-1 and TRBJ2-1; as DNA is missing, the TRBD2 call by TCRdb cannot be tested. This CDR3 is 14 amino acids long. Germline-derived CDR1 and CDR2 are DFQATT and SNEGSKA (reference sequence). The CDR3 region is CSARSASGRGEQFF.

Considering frequency, this clonotype is medium-sized. The chain employs TRBV29-1 and TRBJ2-1. Germline CDR1 and CDR2: SQVTM and ANQGSEA. The CDR3 extends over 13 amino acids. The CDR3: CSVGETRLLEQFF.

The V call is TRBV7-6, the J call TRBJ2-2; the D gene TCRdb calls, TRBD1, cannot be checked with no DNA. The germline CDR1 and CDR2 sequences are SGHVS and FNYEAQ. The CDR3 length is 15 residues. The CDR3 region is CASSSGQGSGGELFF.

The chain has TRBV7-9 and TRBJ2-2; the D gene TCRdb calls, TRBD1, cannot be checked with no DNA. The CDR3 sequence is 15 residues long. The V gene's germline CDR1 is SEHNR and CDR2 FQNEAQ (reference sequence). CDR3 in amino acids: CASSAPGAPTGELFF.

The chain is built from TRBV19 and TRBJ2-6. The CDR3 consists of 14 residues. CDR1 is LNHDA, CDR2 SQIVND, per germline (reference sequence). CDR3: CASSLATGANVLTF.

This clonotype is labeled medium-sized based on frequency. The V call is TRBV11-2, the J call TRBJ2-3. The CDR3 loop spans 14 amino acids. CDR1 is SGHAT, CDR2 FQNNGV, per germline. The chain's CDR3 is CASSFRLSTDTQYF.

The J gene is TRBJ1-1, the V gene TRBV7-6; TCRdb reports TRBD1, a call that lacks DNA to check it against. The CDR3 extends over 14 amino acids. Germline V gene lookup returns CDR1 SGHVS and CDR2 FNYEAQ. Here the CDR3 reads CASRDGQGASEAFF.

J is TRBJ2-7 and V is TRBV7-9; TCRdb reports TRBD1, a call that lacks DNA to check it against. The CDR3 is 14 residues long. CDR1 is SEHNR and CDR2 is FQNEAQ in the germline V gene (reference sequence). This CDR3 reads CASTPYGVNYEQYF.

By frequency, this clonotype is medium-sized. The gene calls are TRBV6-5 and TRBJ1-2; TCRdb names TRBD1, which stays unverified in the absence of DNA. Germline V gene data show CDR1 as MNHEY and CDR2 as SVGAGI. CDR3 length: 14 amino acids. Here the CDR3 reads CASNPTGANYGYTF.

The chain uses TRBV18 and TRBJ1-1; TCRdb calls TRBD1, which cannot be checked without DNA. This CDR3 is 13 amino acids long. In germline, CDR1 is KGHSH, CDR2 LQKENI. This chain's CDR3 is CASSLSGATEAFF.

The chain recombines TRBV30 with TRBJ1-1. The CDR3 contains 14 residues. Germline V gene lookup returns CDR1 GTSNPN and CDR2 SVGIG (reference sequence). The CDR3 loop is CAWSLDNKGTEAFF.

The chain recombines TRBV10-1 with TRBJ2-1; TCRdb lists TRBD2, though no DNA is available to test this call. Germline assignment: CDR1 WNHNN and CDR2 SYGVQD (reference sequence). The CDR3 runs 14 residues. The CDR3 loop reads CASALLRGGNEQFF.

The CDR3: CSARIGQGYNQPQHF. The rearrangement links TRBV20-1 to TRBJ1-5; the D call of TRBD1 rests on TCRdb alone, since no DNA is present to check it. The V gene's germline CDR1 is DFQATT and CDR2 SNEGSKA (reference sequence). This CDR3 spans 15 amino acids.

The rearrangement links TRBV6-5 to TRBJ2-5; TCRdb's D gene call, TRBD1, goes unchecked for lack of DNA. The CDR3 length is 16 residues. Germline values: CDR1 MNHEY, CDR2 SVGAGI. The chain's CDR3 is CASRYRDRGKRETQYF.

This chain joins TRBV6-1 and TRBJ2-7; with no DNA, the TCRdb D assignment of TRBD1 cannot be verified. There are 14 residues in the CDR3. Germline CDR1 MNHNS, CDR2 SASEGT. The CDR3 is CASSEVLLGLEQYF.

The V gene is TRBV10-1, the J gene TRBJ1-1. The germline V gene has CDR1 WNHNN and CDR2 SYGVQD (reference sequence). The CDR3 covers 16 residues. CDR3 in amino acids: CASSEPWDSKNTEAFF.

The J gene is TRBJ1-3, the V gene TRBV6-5; TCRdb's assignment of TRBD1 cannot be checked, as there is no DNA. Germline lookup yields CDR1 MNHEY and CDR2 SVGAGI. The CDR3 runs to 15 residues. CDR3 region: CASSYSMATRETIYF.

Considering frequency, this clonotype is medium-sized (0.01 to 0.1%). The rearrangement joins TRBV29-1 to TRBJ2-7; TCRdb indicates TRBD1, and absent DNA this call remains unverified. The CDR3 covers 12 residues. The V gene's germline CDR1 is SQVTM and CDR2 ANQGSEA. The CDR3 region is CSVRQGVYEQYF.

The CDR3 is CAISESDRILAKNIQYF. The rearrangement joins TRBV6-5 to TRBJ2-4; TCRdb's assignment of TRBD1 cannot be checked, as there is no DNA. This CDR3 has 17 amino acids. CDR1 MNHEY and CDR2 SVGAGI come from the germline V gene.

V usage is TRBV5-8 and J usage is TRBJ1-4; TCRdb returns TRBD1, unconfirmable since there is no DNA. The germline CDR1 and CDR2 sequences are SGHTS and YDEGEE. The CDR3 loop spans 15 amino acids. CDR3 region: CASSRGQVGNEKLFF.

The rearrangement links TRBV12-3 or TRBV12-4 to TRBJ1-2; the D call from TCRdb, TRBD1, cannot be confirmed without DNA. This CDR3 contains 13 residues. The CDR3: CASSTPANYGYTF.

This clonotype is medium-sized (0.01 to 0.1%) by frequency. The chain carries TRBV6-5 and TRBJ2-7. The CDR3 consists of 12 residues. Germline V lookup: CDR1 MNHEY, CDR2 SVGAGI. This CDR3 reads CASSDTTYEQYF.

This clonotype is deemed medium-sized by its frequency. The rearrangement uses TRBV6-5 and TRBJ1-1; TCRdb gives TRBD1 as the D gene, but with no DNA this cannot be confirmed. This CDR3 has 12 amino acids. Germline assignment: CDR1 MNHEY and CDR2 SVGAGI. The CDR3 spells CASSRGGERTFF.

The chain joins TRBV11-2 to TRBJ1-5; TCRdb proposes TRBD1, but this gene call is untestable without DNA. Germline V gives CDR1 SGHAT, CDR2 FQNNGV. The CDR3 loop spans 14 amino acids. CDR3: CASSPTGGGQPQHF.

V gene TRBV5-1 combines with J gene TRBJ2-3; TCRdb's assignment of TRBD2 cannot be checked, as there is no DNA. The CDR3 is made up of 15 amino acids. Germline CDR1 reads SGHRS; CDR2 reads YFSETQ. CDR3 residues: CASTLGGGWADTQYF.

This rearrangement joins TRBV7-9 to TRBJ1-6; TCRdb picks TRBD1, but there is no DNA to check that call. The CDR3 sequence is 15 residues long. CDR1 is SEHNR, CDR2 FQNEAQ, per germline (reference sequence). The CDR3 loop is CASSPGQAGASPLHF.